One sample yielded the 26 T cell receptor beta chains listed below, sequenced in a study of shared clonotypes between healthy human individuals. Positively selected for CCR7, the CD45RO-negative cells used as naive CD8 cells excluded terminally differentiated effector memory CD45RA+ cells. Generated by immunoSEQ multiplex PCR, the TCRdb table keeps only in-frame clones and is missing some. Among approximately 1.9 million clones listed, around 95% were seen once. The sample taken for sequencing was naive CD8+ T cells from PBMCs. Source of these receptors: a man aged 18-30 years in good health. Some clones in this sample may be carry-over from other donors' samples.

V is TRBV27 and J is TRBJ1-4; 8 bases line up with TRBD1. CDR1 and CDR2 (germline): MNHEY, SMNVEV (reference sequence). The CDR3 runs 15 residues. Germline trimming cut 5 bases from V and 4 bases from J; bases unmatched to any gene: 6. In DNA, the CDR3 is TGTGCCAGCAGTCCGAGGACAGGGTTTAATGAAAAACTGTTTTTT. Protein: CASSPRTGFNEKLFF. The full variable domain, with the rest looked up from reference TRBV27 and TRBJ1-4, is EAQVTQNPRYLITVTGKKLTVTCSQNMNHEYMSWYRQDPGLGLRQIYYSMNVEVTDKGDVPEGYKVSRKEKRNFPLILESPSPNQTSLYFCASSPRTGFNEKLFFGSGTQLSVL.

The CDR3 reads CASSQVSGAYGYTF. DNA for the CDR3: TGTGCCAGCAGCCAAGTGTCGGGGGCCTATGGCTACACCTTC. This chain connects TRBV14 to TRBJ1-2; maybe TRBD1 (6 bases). This CDR3 contains 14 residues. CDR1 and CDR2 from the germline V gene are SGHDN and FVKESK. Trimming pared 1 base from V and 4 bases from J, leaving 10 bases between.

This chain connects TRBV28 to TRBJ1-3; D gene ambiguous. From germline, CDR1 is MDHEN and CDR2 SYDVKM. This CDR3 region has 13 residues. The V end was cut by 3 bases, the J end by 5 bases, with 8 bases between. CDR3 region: CASSLGSRNTIYF. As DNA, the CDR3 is TGTGCCAGCAGTTTGGGTTCCCGAAACACCATATATTTT.

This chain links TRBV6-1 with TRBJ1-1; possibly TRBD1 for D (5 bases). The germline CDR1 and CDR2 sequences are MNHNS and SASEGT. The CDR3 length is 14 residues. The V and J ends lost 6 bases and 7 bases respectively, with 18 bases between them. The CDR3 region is CASRTEKGIFEAFF. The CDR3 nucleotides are TGTGCCAGCAGGACTGAGAAGGGGATTTTTGAAGCTTTCTTT.

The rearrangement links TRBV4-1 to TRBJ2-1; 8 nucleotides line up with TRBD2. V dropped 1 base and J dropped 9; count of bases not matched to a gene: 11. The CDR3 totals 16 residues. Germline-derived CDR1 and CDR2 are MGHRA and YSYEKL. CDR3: CASSQVFGRAKAEQFF. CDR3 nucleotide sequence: TGCGCCAGCAGCCAAGTTTTCGGGAGGGCCAAGGCTGAGCAGTTCTTC.

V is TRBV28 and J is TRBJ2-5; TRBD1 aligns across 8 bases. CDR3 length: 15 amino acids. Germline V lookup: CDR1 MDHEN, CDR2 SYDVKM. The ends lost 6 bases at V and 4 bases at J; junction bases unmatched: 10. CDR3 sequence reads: CASSRRRGRGETQYF. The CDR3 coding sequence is TGTGCCAGCAGCCGGCGCAGGGGGCGCGGAGAGACCCAGTACTTC.

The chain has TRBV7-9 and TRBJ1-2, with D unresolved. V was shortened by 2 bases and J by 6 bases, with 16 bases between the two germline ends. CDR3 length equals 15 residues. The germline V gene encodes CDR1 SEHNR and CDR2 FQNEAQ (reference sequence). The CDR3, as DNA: TGTGCCAGCAGCTTACGGGAGGGAGCTGCAGATGGCTACACCTTC. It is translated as CASSLREGAADGYTF. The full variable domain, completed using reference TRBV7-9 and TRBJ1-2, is DTGVSQNPRHKITKRGQNVTFRCDPISEHNRLYWYRQTLGQGPEFLTYFQNEAQLEKSRLLSDRFSAERPKGSFSTLEIQRTEQGDSAMYLCASSLREGAADGYTFGSGTRLTVV.

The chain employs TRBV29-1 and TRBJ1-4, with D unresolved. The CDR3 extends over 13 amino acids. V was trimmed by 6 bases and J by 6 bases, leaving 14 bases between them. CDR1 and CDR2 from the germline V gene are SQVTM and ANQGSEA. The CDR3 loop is CSVAAGGDEKLFF. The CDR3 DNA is TGCAGCGTGGCCGCTGGCGGGGATGAAAAACTGTTTTTT.

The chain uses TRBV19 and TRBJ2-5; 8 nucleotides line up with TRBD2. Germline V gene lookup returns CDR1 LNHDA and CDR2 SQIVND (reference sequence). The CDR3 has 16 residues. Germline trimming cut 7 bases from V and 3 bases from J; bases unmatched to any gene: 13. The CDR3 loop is CASTSRGVVGEETQYF. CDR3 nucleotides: TGTGCCAGTACCTCGCGGGGGGTCGTCGGAGAAGAGACCCAGTACTTC.

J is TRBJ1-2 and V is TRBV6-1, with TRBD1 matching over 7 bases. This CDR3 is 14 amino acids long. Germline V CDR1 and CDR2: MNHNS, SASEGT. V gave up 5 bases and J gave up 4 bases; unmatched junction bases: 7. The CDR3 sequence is CASSLSGTVYGYTF. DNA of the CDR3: TGTGCCAGCAGTCTAAGTGGGACAGTCTATGGCTACACCTTC.

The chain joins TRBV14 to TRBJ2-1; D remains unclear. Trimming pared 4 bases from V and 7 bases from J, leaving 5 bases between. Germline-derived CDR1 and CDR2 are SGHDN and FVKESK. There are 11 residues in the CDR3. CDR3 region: CASSRTNEQFF. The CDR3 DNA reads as TGTGCCAGCAGCCGGACGAATGAGCAGTTCTTC.

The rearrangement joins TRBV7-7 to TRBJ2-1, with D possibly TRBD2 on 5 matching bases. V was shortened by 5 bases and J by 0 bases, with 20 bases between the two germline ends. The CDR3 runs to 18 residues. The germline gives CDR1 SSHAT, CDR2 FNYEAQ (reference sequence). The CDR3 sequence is CASSPEGSATSSYNEQFF. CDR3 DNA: TGTGCCAGCAGCCCCGAGGGTAGCGCGACAAGCTCCTACAATGAGCAGTTCTTC.

In nucleotides, the CDR3 is TGTGCCACTCGAGGGACAGGGACCTATGGCTACACCTTC. This sequence encodes CATRGTGTYGYTF. This chain links TRBV19 with TRBJ1-2, with 9 bases fitting TRBD1. Germline V lookup: CDR1 LNHDA, CDR2 SQIVND (reference sequence). V dropped 10 bases and J dropped 4; count of bases not matched to a gene: 7. The CDR3 runs to 13 residues.

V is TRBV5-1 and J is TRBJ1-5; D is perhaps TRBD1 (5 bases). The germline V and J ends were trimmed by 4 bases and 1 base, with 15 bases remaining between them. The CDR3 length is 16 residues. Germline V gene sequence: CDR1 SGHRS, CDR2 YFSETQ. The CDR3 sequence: CASSDGPRASNQPQHF. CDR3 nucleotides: TGCGCCAGCAGCGATGGTCCCAGGGCGAGCAATCAGCCCCAGCATTTT.

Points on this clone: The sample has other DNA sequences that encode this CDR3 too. CDR3 region: CASSPPSSYEQYF. As DNA, the CDR3 is TGTGCCAGCTCACCCCCTAGCTCCTACGAGCAGTACTTC. V is TRBV18 and J is TRBJ2-7; D is ambiguous. The CDR3 covers 13 residues. Per germline, CDR1 KGHSH and CDR2 LQKENI. V shed 3 bases and J shed 0 bases, with 6 bases lying between them.

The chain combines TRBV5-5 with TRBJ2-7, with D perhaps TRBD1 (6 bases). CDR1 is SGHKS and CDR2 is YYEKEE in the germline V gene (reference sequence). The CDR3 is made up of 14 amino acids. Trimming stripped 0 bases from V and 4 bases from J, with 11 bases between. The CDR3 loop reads CASSLGPGAYEQYF. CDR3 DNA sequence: TGTGCCAGCAGCTTGGGTCCAGGGGCTTACGAGCAGTACTTC.

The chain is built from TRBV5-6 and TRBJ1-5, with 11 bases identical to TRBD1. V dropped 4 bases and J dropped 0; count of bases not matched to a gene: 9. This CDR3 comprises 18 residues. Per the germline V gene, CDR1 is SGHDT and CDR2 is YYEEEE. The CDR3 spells CASSTGTGGPYSNQPQHF. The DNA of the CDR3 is TGTGCCAGCAGCACCGGGACAGGGGGTCCATATAGCAATCAGCCCCAGCATTTT.

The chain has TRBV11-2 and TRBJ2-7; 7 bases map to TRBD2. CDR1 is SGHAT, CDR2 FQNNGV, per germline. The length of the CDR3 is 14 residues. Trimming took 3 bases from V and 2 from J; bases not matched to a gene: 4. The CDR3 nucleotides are TGTGCCAGCAGCTTGAGGCTAGCGGCCTACGAGCAGTACTTC. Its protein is CASSLRLAAYEQYF. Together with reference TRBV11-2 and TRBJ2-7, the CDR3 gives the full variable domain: EAGVAQSPRYKIIEKRQSVAFWCNPISGHATLYWYQQILGQGPKLLIQFQNNGVVDDSQLPKDRFSAERLKGVDSTLKIQPAKLEDSAVYLCASSLRLAAYEQYFGPGTRLTVT.

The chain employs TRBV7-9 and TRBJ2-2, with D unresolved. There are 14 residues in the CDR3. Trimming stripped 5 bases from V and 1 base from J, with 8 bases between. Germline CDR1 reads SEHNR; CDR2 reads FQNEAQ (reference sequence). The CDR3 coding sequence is TGTGCCAGCAGCCACCCGGTGAACACCGGGGAGCTGTTTTTT. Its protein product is CASSHPVNTGELFF.

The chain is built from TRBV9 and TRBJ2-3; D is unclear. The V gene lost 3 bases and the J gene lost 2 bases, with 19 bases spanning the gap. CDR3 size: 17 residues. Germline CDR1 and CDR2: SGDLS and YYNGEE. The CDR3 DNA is TGTGCCAGCAGCGAGCGATTAGGAGTCGGCACCACAGATACGCAGTATTTT. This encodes CASSERLGVGTTDTQYF.

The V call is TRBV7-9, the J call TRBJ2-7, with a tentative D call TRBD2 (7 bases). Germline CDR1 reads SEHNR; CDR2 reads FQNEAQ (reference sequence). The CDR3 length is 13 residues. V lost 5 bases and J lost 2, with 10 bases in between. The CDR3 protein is CASSQRDTYEQYF. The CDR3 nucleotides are TGTGCCAGCAGCCAGCGGGACACCTACGAGCAGTACTTC.

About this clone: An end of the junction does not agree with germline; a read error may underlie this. CDR3 loop: CASNQDSERRAFF. The DNA of the CDR3 is TGCGCCAGCAACCAAGATTCTGAAAGGAGGGCTTTCTTT. The gene calls are TRBV4-1 and TRBJ1-1; D call uncertain. The V gene's germline CDR1 is MGHRA and CDR2 YSYEKL. The CDR3 runs to 13 residues.

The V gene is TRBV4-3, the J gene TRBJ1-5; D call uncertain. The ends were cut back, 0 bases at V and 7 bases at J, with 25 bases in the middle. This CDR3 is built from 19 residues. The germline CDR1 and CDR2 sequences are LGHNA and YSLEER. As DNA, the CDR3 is TGCGCCAGCAGCCAAGATTCAGTAAAAGGAGTCTTGGGGAAACAGCCCCAGCATTTT. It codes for CASSQDSVKGVLGKQPQHF.

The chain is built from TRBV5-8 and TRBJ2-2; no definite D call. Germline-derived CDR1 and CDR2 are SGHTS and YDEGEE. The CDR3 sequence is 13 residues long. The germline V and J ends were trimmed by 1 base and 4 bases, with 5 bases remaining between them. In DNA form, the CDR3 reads TGTGCCAGCAGCTTGCGGGTCACCGGGGAGCTGTTTTTT. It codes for CASSLRVTGELFF.

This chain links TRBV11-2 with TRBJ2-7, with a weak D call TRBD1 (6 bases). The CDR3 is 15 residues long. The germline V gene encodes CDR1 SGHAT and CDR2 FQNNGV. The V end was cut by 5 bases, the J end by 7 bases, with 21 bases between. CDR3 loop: CASSTRQEASKEQYF. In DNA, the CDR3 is TGTGCCAGCAGCACGCGACAGGAAGCATCGAAAGAGCAGTACTTC. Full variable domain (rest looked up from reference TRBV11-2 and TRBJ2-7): EAGVAQSPRYKIIEKRQSVAFWCNPISGHATLYWYQQILGQGPKLLIQFQNNGVVDDSQLPKDRFSAERLKGVDSTLKIQPAKLEDSAVYLCASSTRQEASKEQYFGPGTRLTVT.

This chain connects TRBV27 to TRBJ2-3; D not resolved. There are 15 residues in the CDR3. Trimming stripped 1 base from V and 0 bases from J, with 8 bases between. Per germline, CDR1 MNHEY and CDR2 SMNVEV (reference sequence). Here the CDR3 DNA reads TGTGCCAGCAGTTTATATGGCAGAAGCACAGATACGCAGTATTTT. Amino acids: CASSLYGRSTDTQYF.